A selection of T cell receptor beta chains follows, all from one sample in a study of cytomegalovirus exposure and HLA in healthy donors. TCRdb's copy holds only in-frame clones and misses some; the assay was immunoSEQ multiplex PCR. The sample contains fewer than 250,000 clones, 70% to 80% of which appear only once. Sequenced sample: PBMCs. These receptors were taken from a male donor in good health and CMV-seropositive. Each CDR3 is given with its conserved first and last residue. D genes are given only for firm matches. Only some rows state a clone size, as once, few, many or a class for expanded clones.

size,J,V,D,DNA,CDR3
NA,TRBJ2-3,TRBV7-3,TRBD2,TGTGCCAGCAGCTTAACGGGACTAGCGGGGCCCAGCGGGGATACGCAGTATTTT,CASSLTGLAGPSGDTQYF
NA,TRBJ2-5,TRBV5-4,NA,TGTGCCAGCAGCGTCCGGGGACTCTGGGAGACCCAGTACTTC,CASSVRGLWETQYF
NA,TRBJ2-7,TRBV6-1,NA,TGTGCCAGCCGACGGGACAACTCCTACGAGCAGTACTTC,CASRRDNSYEQYF
NA,TRBJ1-1,TRBV5-1,TRBD1,TGCGCCAGCAGCTCGCGACAGGGTACGTTCTCTGAAGCTTTCTTT,CASSSRQGTFSEAFF
NA,TRBJ2-2,TRBV6-5,NA,TGTGCCAGCCAGGGTAGTGAAGCCACCGGGGAGCTGTTTTTT,CASQGSEATGELFF
NA,TRBJ1-2,TRBV11-2,TRBD1,TGTGCCAGCAGTCGAAGGGGGCTTGGCTATGGCTACACCTTC,CASSRRGLGYGYTF
NA,TRBJ1-5,TRBV28,TRBD1,TGTGCCAGCAGCCCCGGACAGGGGGCACTTTTCAATCAGCCCCAGCATTTT,CASSPGQGALFNQPQHF
NA,TRBJ2-1,TRBV7-2,NA,TGTGCCAGCAGCTTAGCTGGGGGACATAATGAGCAGTTCTTC,CASSLAGGHNEQFF
NA,TRBJ1-5,TRBV2,NA,TGTGCCAGCGCCCCCGACGGAGGCAATCAGCCCCAGCATTTT,CASAPDGGNQPQHF
NA,TRBJ1-2,TRBV18,NA,TGTGCCAGCTCACCAGAGTCTTCGAATGGTAACTATGGCTACACCTTC,CASSPESSNGNYGYTF
NA,TRBJ2-5,TRBV9,NA,TGTGCCAGCAGCGTAGACAGTGAGACCCAGTACTTC,CASSVDSETQYF
NA,TRBJ1-1,TRBV12-5,NA,TGTGCTAGTGCCCTGGGAGTGAACACTGAAGCTTTCTTT,CASALGVNTEAFF
NA,TRBJ2-7,TRBV4-3,TRBD1,TGCGCCAGCAGCCACCAGACAGGGGACGAGCAGTACTTC,CASSHQTGDEQYF
NA,TRBJ2-7,TRBV29-1,NA,TGCAGCGGGAGACTGAACCCGTCAGGGGAGCAGTACTTC,CSGRLNPSGEQYF
NA,TRBJ1-5,TRBV27,TRBD1,TGTGCCAGCAGATTGCAGGGGGCAAGTCAGCCCCAGCATTTT,CASRLQGASQPQHF
few,TRBJ1-2,TRBV7-9,NA,TGTGCCAGCAGCTTGTTGGGGTCCGGGGGTGGCTACACCTTC,CASSLLGSGGGYTF
NA,TRBJ2-6,TRBV5-1,TRBD1,TGCGCCAGCAGCTTGAGGGACAGGGGGCTGAACTCTGGGGCCAACGTCCTGACTTTC,CASSLRDRGLNSGANVLTF
few,TRBJ2-6,TRBV9,NA,TGTGCCAGCAGCGCGAGACCAGGGCTAGACTCTGGGGCCAACGTCCTGACTTTC,CASSARPGLDSGANVLTF
NA,TRBJ1-3,TRBV9,NA,TGTGCCAGCAGCGTCGGGGACACGGAAAACACCATATATTTT,CASSVGDTENTIYF
few,TRBJ2-2,TRBV11-3,TRBD1,TGTGCCAGCAGACGACAGGGAACGAACACCGGGGAGCTGTTTTTT,CASRRQGTNTGELFF
NA,TRBJ2-7,TRBV2,TRBD2,TGTGCCAGCAGACAGCAGGCCGGGACTAGCGGGGAGAGGAGCTCCTACGAGCAGTACTTC,CASRQQAGTSGERSSYEQYF
NA,TRBJ1-2,TRBV5-8,TRBD1,TGTGCCAGCAGGCTAACCCGGGACAGCTTCTATGGCTACACCTTC,CASRLTRDSFYGYTF
once,TRBJ2-3,TRBV7-2,TRBD2,TGTGCCAGCACCCATCAGTGGGCGGGGGGCCCCCCAGATACGCAGTATTTT,CASTHQWAGGPPDTQYF
few,TRBJ1-4,TRBV5-6,TRBD1,TGTGCCAGCAGCTCGGGACAGACGAATGAAAAACTGTTTTTT,CASSSGQTNEKLFF
NA,TRBJ1-3,TRBV10-3,NA,TGTGCCATCAAAGACACCTCCCTCTCTGGAAACACCATATATTTT,CAIKDTSLSGNTIYF
NA,TRBJ2-7,TRBV7-2,TRBD2,TGTGCCAGCAGCGTCCTGGCTAGCGGGAGGATTGAGCAGTACTTC,CASSVLASGRIEQYF
NA,TRBJ1-6,TRBV6-1,TRBD1,TGTGCCAGCACTCGGGACAGGGTCGATAATTCACCCCTCCACTTT,CASTRDRVDNSPLHF
NA,TRBJ2-7,TRBV30,NA,TGTGCCTGGAGTGGTCTAGGGAGCGAGCAGTACTTC,CAWSGLGSEQYF
once,TRBJ1-1,TRBV4-3,NA,TGCGCCAGCAGCCAAGGTAGGGGTGGCCGGGTCACTGAAGCTTTCTTT,CASSQGRGGRVTEAFF
NA,TRBJ2-5,TRBV6-5,NA,TGTGCCAGCACCGATAATCTAGCGAAAGAGACCCAGTACTTC,CASTDNLAKETQYF
NA,TRBJ2-3,TRBV7-2,TRBD2,TGTGCCAGCAGCTCTTCGACTAGCGGGAGGGGTAGCACAGATACGCAGTATTTT,CASSSSTSGRGSTDTQYF
NA,TRBJ2-3,TRBV12-5,TRBD2,TGTGCTAGTGGCCCGGGACTAGCGGGGGGACTACCCACAGATACGCAGTATTTT,CASGPGLAGGLPTDTQYF
NA,TRBJ2-1,TRBV18,TRBD1,TGTGCCAGCTCACCACCGGGACAGGGAGAGAGAAATGAGCAGTTCTTC,CASSPPGQGERNEQFF
NA,TRBJ2-1,TRBV5-1,TRBD2,TGCGCCAGCAGCTTGAGACTAGCGGGAGGGATGGATTACAATGAGCAGTTCTTC,CASSLRLAGGMDYNEQFF
NA,TRBJ2-4,TRBV5-5,NA,TGTGCCAGCAGCGCTAATATAGCCAAAAACATTCAGTACTTC,CASSANIAKNIQYF
NA,TRBJ1-1,TRBV2,NA,TGTGCCAGCAGCTCTTCAGGGGACACTGAAGCTTTCTTT,CASSSSGDTEAFF
NA,TRBJ2-1,TRBV5-1,TRBD2,TGCGCCAGCAGCTTGGTAGCGGGGGGTTACAATGAGCAGTTCTTC,CASSLVAGGYNEQFF
NA,TRBJ2-3,TRBV30,NA,TGTGCCTGGAGTAGCGGGAGCACAGATACGCAGTATTTT,CAWSSGSTDTQYF
NA,TRBJ2-7,TRBV7-6,NA,TGTGCCAGCAGCTTATCCCGTGCAAGGGGCTTATACGAGCAGTACTTC,CASSLSRARGLYEQYF